This record concerns one T cell receptor (beta chain) sequence. Antigen specificity is unknown. The data are from a study of shared clonotypes between healthy human individuals. General study points: Memory subsets had estimated richness that was generally smaller than that of naive subsets. In contrast to clonotypes shared by all four donors, non-shared clonotypes had lower generation probabilities.

Recent vaccinations or acute infections were absent in the healthy HIV-negative adult donors. Generated by immunoSEQ multiplex PCR, the TCRdb table keeps only in-frame clones and is missing some. Of some 2,000,000 clones listed, about 94% are singletons. The CDR3 extends over 16 amino acids. CDR1 is SGHVS and CDR2 is FQNEAQ in the germline V gene. Trimming shortened V by 1 base and J by 0 bases, and 10 bases separated the two germline ends. This sequence was found in a man aged 18 to 29 in good health. The chain combines TRBV7-8 with TRBJ1-5; tentative D call: TRBD1 (5 bases). The sequencing sample was made of naive CD4+ T cells sorted from blood. The subset: CD45RA+ positively selected. The CDR3 nucleotides are TGTGCCAGCAGCTTAGACAGGCCCTATAGCAATCAGCCCCAGCATTTT. Protein product: CASSLDRPYSNQPQHF.